The subject of this entry is one T cell receptor (beta chain). These data come from a study of T cell changes during pregnancy in multiple sclerosis. From germline, CDR1 is KGHSH and CDR2 LQKENI. Trimming removed 5 bases at V and 2 bases at J, with 11 bases between. This CDR3 comprises 14 residues. Data came from immunoSEQ multiplex PCR; TCRdb stores just in-frame clones and leaves some out. The sample comprises 45,000 to 70,000 clones, about 93% of which are singletons, and roughly 2.7% rests with the top ten. This TCR was recovered from a female donor in good health, enrolled as a control in a pregnancy study. The chain joins TRBV18 to TRBJ2-3; D uncertain. Sample: peripheral blood, taken in the third trimester of pregnancy. CDR3 bases: TGTGCCAGCTCAGTTTGGGCTCTCACAGATACGCAGTATTTT. This translates into CASSVWALTDTQYF. The variable domain in full, completed from reference TRBV18 and TRBJ2-3, reads NAGVMQNPRHLVRRRGQEARLRCSPMKGHSHVYWYRQLPEEGLKFMVYLQKENIIDESGMPKERFSAEFPKEGPSILRIQQVVRGDSAAYFCASSVWALTDTQYFGPGTRLTVL.